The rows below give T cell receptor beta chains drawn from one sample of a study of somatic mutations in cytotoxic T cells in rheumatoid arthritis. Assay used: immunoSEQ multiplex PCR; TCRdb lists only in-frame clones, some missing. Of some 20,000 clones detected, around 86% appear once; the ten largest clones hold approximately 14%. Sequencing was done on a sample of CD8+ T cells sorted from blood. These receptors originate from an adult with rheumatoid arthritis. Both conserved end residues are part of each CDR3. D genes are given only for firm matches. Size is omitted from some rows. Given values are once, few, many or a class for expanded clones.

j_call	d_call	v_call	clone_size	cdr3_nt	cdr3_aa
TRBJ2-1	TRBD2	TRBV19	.	TGTGCCAGTAGTATAGGACTAGCGGGGGGTTTTGGGCAGTTCTTC	CASSIGLAGGFGQFF
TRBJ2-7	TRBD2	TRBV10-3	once	TGTGCCATCAGCGACAGTCCTAGCGGGAGTAACTACGAGCAGTACTTC	CAISDSPSGSNYEQYF
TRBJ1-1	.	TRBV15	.	TGTGCCACCAGCAGACCCGGGGTCACTGAAGCTTTCTTT	CATSRPGVTEAFF
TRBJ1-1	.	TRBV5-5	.	TGTGCCAGCAGCTTTGGCCACATACAGAGAATGACCACTGAAGCTTTCTTT	CASSFGHIQRMTTEAFF
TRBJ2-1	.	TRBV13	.	TGTGCCAGCAGCTTAAGTGGGGCTAGCCCCCACAATGAGCAGTTCTTC	CASSLSGASPHNEQFF
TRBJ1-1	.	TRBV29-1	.	TGCAGCGTTGTTATGACTGAAGCTTTCTTT	CSVVMTEAFF
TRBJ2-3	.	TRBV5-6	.	TGTGCCAGCAGCTTTTTACCAGGTCCCACAGATACGCAGTATTTT	CASSFLPGPTDTQYF
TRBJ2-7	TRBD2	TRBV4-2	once	TGTGCCAGCAGCCAAGATTGGAGCGGGGGATACGAGCAGTACTTC	CASSQDWSGGYEQYF
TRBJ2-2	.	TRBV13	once	TGTGCCAGCAGCCGCGCCTCCGGGGAGCTGTTTTTT	CASSRASGELFF
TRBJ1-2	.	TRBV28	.	TGTGCCAGCAGTTTCGCGACCGTCCTCCGCTACACCTTC	CASSFATVLRYTF
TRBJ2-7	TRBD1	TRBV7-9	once	TGTGCCAGCAGGCCGGACAGGGGTTCTTCCTACGAGCAGTACTTC	CASRPDRGSSYEQYF
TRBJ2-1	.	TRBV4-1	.	TGCGCCAGCAGCCAAGGTACGGCGCAGTTCTTC	CASSQGTAQFF
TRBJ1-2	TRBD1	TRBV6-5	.	TGTGCCAGCAGTTACAGGGTCAGGGGGCACTGTGGCTACACCTTC	CASSYRVRGHCGYTF
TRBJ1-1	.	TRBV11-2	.	TGTGCCAGCAGCCTACGGCCGCGTCCCGACACTGAAGCTTTCTTT	CASSLRPRPDTEAFF
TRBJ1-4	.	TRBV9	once	TGTGCCAGCAGCGTCGGGAGGGGGAAAGAAAAACTGTTTTTT	CASSVGRGKEKLFF
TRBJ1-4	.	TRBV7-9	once	TGTGCCAGCAGCTCCCCGAAACCGCCGGTAACTAATGAAAAACTGTTTTTT	CASSSPKPPVTNEKLFF
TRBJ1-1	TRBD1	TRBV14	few	TGTGCCAGCAGCCAGAGCAGGGGGCTGGGGACTGAAGCTTTCTTT	CASSQSRGLGTEAFF
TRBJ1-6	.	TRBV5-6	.	TGTGCCAGCAGCTTGTGGGCTGGATCCTATAATTCACCCCTCCACTTT	CASSLWAGSYNSPLHF
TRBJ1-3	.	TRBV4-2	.	TGTGCCAGCAGCCACGATAGGGGGTCTGGAAACACCATATATTTT	CASSHDRGSGNTIYF
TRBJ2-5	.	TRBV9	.	TGTGCCAGCAGCGTAGGGTCCGGCGGACAAGAGACCCAGTACTTC	CASSVGSGGQETQYF
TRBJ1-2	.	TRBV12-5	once	TGTGCTAGTGGTTTCCCTCGGGGGCGACGCTATGGCTACACCTTC	CASGFPRGRRYGYTF
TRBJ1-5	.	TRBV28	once	TGTGCCAGCAGTTTAATCCGGGATCAGCCCCAGCATTTT	CASSLIRDQPQHF
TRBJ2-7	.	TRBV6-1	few	TGTGCCAGCACCCGTGGAGGGAGTATAGTCGAGCAGTACTTC	CASTRGGSIVEQYF
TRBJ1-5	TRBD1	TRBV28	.	TGTGCCAGCAGTTTATCAGGGGCAGGGGGCTTTCAGCCCCAGCATTTT	CASSLSGAGGFQPQHF
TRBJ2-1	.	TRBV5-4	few	TGTGCCAGCAGCGGAACAGGGTTAAGCTCCTACAATGAGCAGTTCTTC	CASSGTGLSSYNEQFF
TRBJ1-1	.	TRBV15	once	TGTGCCACCAGCAGAACAAGGGGGGGGAACACTGAAGCTTTCTTT	CATSRTRGGNTEAFF
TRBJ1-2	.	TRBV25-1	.	TGTGCCAGCAGTAGGGGGGGCGGCTACACCTTC	CASSRGGGYTF
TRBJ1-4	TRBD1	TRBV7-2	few	TGTGCCAGCAGCTCAACAGGGGGGAATGAAAAACTGTTTTTT	CASSSTGGNEKLFF
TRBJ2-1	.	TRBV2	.	TGTGCCAGCAGTGAGGACCCTCAGTATGAGCAGTTCTTC	CASSEDPQYEQFF
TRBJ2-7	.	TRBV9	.	TGTGCCAGCAGCGTAGCGGGCTCGTACGAGCAGTACTTC	CASSVAGSYEQYF
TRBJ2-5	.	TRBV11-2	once	TGTGCCAGCAGCTTCAAGGGGGGCCGAGAGACCCAGTACTTC	CASSFKGGRETQYF
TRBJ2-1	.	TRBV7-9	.	TGTGCCAGCAGCTTAGCTGCCAGGGAGCAGTTCTTC	CASSLAAREQFF
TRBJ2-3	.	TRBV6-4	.	TGTGCCAGCAGTGACTCTCGCGACCCAGATACGCAGTATTTT	CASSDSRDPDTQYF
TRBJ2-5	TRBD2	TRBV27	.	TGTGCCAGCAGTTTCCGGGAGGGGACCCAGTACTTC	CASSFREGTQYF
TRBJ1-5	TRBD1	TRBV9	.	TGTGCCAGCAGCGCCGGACAGGGCCGGAATCAGCCCCAGCATTTT	CASSAGQGRNQPQHF
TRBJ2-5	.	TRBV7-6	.	TGTGCCAGCAGCCCCCTCGACAGCCCACAAGAGACCCAGTACTTC	CASSPLDSPQETQYF
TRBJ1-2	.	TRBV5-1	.	TGCGCCAGCAGCTATCACGATTTAGACTATGGCTACACCTTC	CASSYHDLDYGYTF